The clone carrying this T cell receptor beta chain was seen at least ten times. Researchers tagged individual cDNA molecules with unique molecular identifiers. One entry per CDR3 protein results from TCRdb running MiXCR on the 5' RACE reads. The sample contains under 30,000 distinct CDR3 sequences, about 5.8% of which appear only once. The CDR3 is 15 residues long. Trimming cost V 4 bases and J 6 bases, with 17 bases left between them. Germline CDR1 and CDR2: SGHRS and YFSETQ. This sample is part of a study of early T cells in non-severe SARS-CoV-2 infection. The sequenced material came from whole blood. The rearrangement uses TRBV5-1 and TRBJ1-5, with D perhaps matching TRBD1 (5 bases). This TCR was sampled from an adult who was a healthcare worker with PCR-confirmed SARS-CoV-2 infection or an uninfected control (not recorded which). CDR3 loop: CASSPLGGEGQPQHF. CDR3 nucleotide sequence: TGCGCCAGCAGCCCCCTTGGGGGAGAGGGTCAGCCCCAGCATTTT.